One and the same sample provided the 24 T cell receptor beta chains below, sequenced in a study of OX40 agonist ivuxolimab in advanced cancers. The library was obtained by the immunoSEQ multiplex PCR assay. TCRdb provides this immuneACCESS table in a form limited to in-frame rearrangements. Some clones are lacking; in checked studies, under half of them reflect an unresolved V gene, and why the rest are absent is not known. The sample table records some 71,000 clones; roughly 89% of these occur just once. Approximately 3% of the sample rests with the top ten. The input for sequencing was CD4+ or CD8+ T cells sorted from blood, taken in a trial of the OX40 agonist ivuxolimab. The receptors shown here come from an adult with an advanced solid tumor such as melanoma, head and neck, liver or kidney cancer.

The chain carries TRBV9 and TRBJ1-4; no clear D gene. The CDR3 extends over 14 amino acids. CDR1 and CDR2 from the germline V gene are SGDLS and YYNGEE. The ends were cut back, 4 bases at V and 6 bases at J, with 13 bases in the middle. The CDR3 nucleotides read TGTGCCAGCAGCCCCCGGGTGCAGGATGAAAAACTGTTTTTT. Its protein product is CASSPRVQDEKLFF.

The rearrangement links TRBV6-1 to TRBJ1-5, with D unresolved. The CDR3 loop spans 13 amino acids. V was trimmed by 7 bases and J by 2 bases, leaving 9 bases between them. CDR1 and CDR2 from the germline V gene are MNHNS and SASEGT. The CDR3 DNA is TGTGCCAGCAATACAAGGGGCAATCAGCCCCAGCATTTT. This encodes CASNTRGNQPQHF.

This clone was observed a few times. This rearrangement joins TRBV19 to TRBJ2-4; 11 positions agree with TRBD1. The CDR3 has 18 residues. CDR1 is LNHDA and CDR2 is SQIVND in the germline V gene (reference sequence). V dropped 0 bases and J dropped 5; count of bases not matched to a gene: 9. The CDR3 loop is CASSIDWGADRGQNIQYF. CDR3 bases: TGTGCCAGTAGTATAGATTGGGGCGCGGACAGGGGGCAAAACATTCAGTACTTC.

V and J are TRBV10-1 and TRBJ2-2, with TRBD1 as a possible D gene (5 bases). V was pared by 6 bases and J by 4 bases, with 9 bases between. CDR3 size: 13 residues. The V gene's germline CDR1 is WNHNN and CDR2 SYGVQD (reference sequence). As DNA, the CDR3 is TGCGCCAGCAGCAGGGCCTTCACCGGGGAGCTGTTTTTT. Its translation is CASSRAFTGELFF.

The genes are TRBV29-1 and TRBJ2-5, with 10 nucleotides matching TRBD1. The length of the CDR3 is 13 residues. Germline V gives CDR1 SQVTM, CDR2 ANQGSEA. CDR3 amino acids: CSGGQGQGETQYF. CDR3 DNA sequence: TGCAGTGGGGGACAGGGGCAGGGTGAGACCCAGTACTTC.

The chain links TRBV5-4 to TRBJ1-1; D possibly corresponds to TRBD1 (6 bases). The V gene lost 4 bases and the J gene lost 1 base, with 14 bases spanning the gap. Germline assignment: CDR1 SGHNT and CDR2 YYREEE (reference sequence). The CDR3 has 15 amino acids. CDR3: CASSQGGQRNTEAFF. Written as DNA, the CDR3 is TGTGCCAGCAGCCAAGGCGGACAGCGGAACACTGAAGCTTTCTTT.

This clone was observed once. V and J are TRBV6-5 and TRBJ1-5, with a weak D call TRBD1 (6 bases). The CDR3 totals 13 residues. Germline CDR1 and CDR2: MNHEY and SVGAGI. Trimming shortened V by 5 bases and J by 4 bases, and 9 bases separated the two germline ends. This chain's CDR3 is CASSSDRNQPQHF. CDR3 sequence (DNA): TGTGCCAGCAGTAGCGACAGGAATCAGCCCCAGCATTTT.

The CDR3 region is CASSLSGQGFYEQYF. The CDR3, as DNA: TGTGCCAGCAGCTTGTCGGGACAGGGGTTTTACGAGCAGTACTTC. The V gene is TRBV7-2, the J gene TRBJ2-7, with TRBD1 matching 10 bases. Germline V lookup: CDR1 SGHTA, CDR2 FQGNSA. J lost 4 bases, V lost 3 bases, and 6 bases had no gene match. This CDR3 comprises 15 residues.

The V call is TRBV28, the J call TRBJ1-1; no reliable D call. Germline V CDR1 and CDR2: MDHEN, SYDVKM. The V and J ends lost 3 bases and 6 bases respectively, with 5 bases between them. The CDR3 runs to 11 residues. The DNA of the CDR3 is TGTGCCAGCAGTTTCGTCGCTGAAGCTTTCTTT. Amino acid sequence: CASSFVAEAFF.

J is TRBJ1-5 and V is TRBV6-1, with 10 bases fitting TRBD1. V lost 2 bases, J lost 7 bases, and 8 bases stayed unmatched. The CDR3 covers 16 residues. The germline gives CDR1 MNHNS, CDR2 SASEGT. The chain's CDR3 is CASSESTGTGDQPQHF. CDR3 DNA: TGTGCCAGCAGTGAATCGACCGGGACAGGGGACCAGCCCCAGCATTTT.

The rearrangement uses TRBV14 and TRBJ2-7, with D uncertain. V lost 2 bases and J lost 5, with 13 bases in between. Germline lookup yields CDR1 SGHDN and CDR2 FVKESK. This CDR3 spans 14 amino acids. Here the CDR3 DNA reads TGTGCCAGCAGCCAACTGCGGCAGGTAGACGAGCAGTACTTC. It translates to CASSQLRQVDEQYF.

This clone appeared a single time. V is TRBV9 and J is TRBJ2-6, with D unresolved. V was cut by 0 bases and J by 2 bases, with 6 bases left in between. Germline V gene data show CDR1 as SGDLS and CDR2 as YYNGEE. The CDR3 consists of 15 residues. Here the CDR3 reads CASSVEGPGANVLTF. CDR3 nucleotides: TGTGCCAGCAGCGTAGAAGGTCCTGGGGCCAACGTCCTGACTTTC.

The CDR3 coding sequence is TGTGCCAGCAGCGTAGTTCCCGGAAACACCATATATTTT. This gives the protein CASSVVPGNTIYF. The rearrangement links TRBV9 to TRBJ1-3; D call uncertain. The V gene's germline CDR1 is SGDLS and CDR2 YYNGEE. CDR3 length: 13 residues. The V gene lost 0 bases and the J gene lost 4 bases, with 5 bases spanning the gap.

The chain carries TRBV7-3 and TRBJ2-7; no clear D. This CDR3 comprises 14 residues. Trimming removed 4 bases at V and 1 base at J, with 11 bases between. Germline CDR1 is SGHTA and CDR2 is FQGTGA. The CDR3, as DNA: TGTGCCAGCAGCTCTGACGGATTTTCCTACGAGCAGTACTTC. Protein product: CASSSDGFSYEQYF.

This clone was recorded once. CDR3 coding DNA: TGTGCCAGTAGTCACCGGGACAGGGGTTCCGAGCAGTACTTC. Amino acid sequence: CASSHRDRGSEQYF. The rearrangement uses TRBV19 and TRBJ2-7, with 10 bases fitting TRBD1. CDR1 is LNHDA, CDR2 SQIVND, per germline (reference sequence). The CDR3 extends over 14 amino acids. V lost 5 bases and J lost 6; bases outside the gene matches: 7.

The chain joins TRBV2 to TRBJ2-4, with D tentatively TRBD1 (6 bases). Trimming stripped 5 bases from V and 0 bases from J, with 17 bases between. CDR1 is SNHLY and CDR2 is FYNNEI in the germline V gene. This CDR3 is built from 17 residues. The CDR3 region is CASSRPGQRLAKNIQYF. CDR3 coding DNA: TGTGCCAGCAGTCGCCCTGGACAGAGACTAGCCAAAAACATTCAGTACTTC.

V gene TRBV5-1 combines with J gene TRBJ2-3; D remains ambiguous. Trimming took 4 bases from V and 1 from J, leaving 7 bases between them. The CDR3 totals 13 residues. Germline V gene data show CDR1 as SGHRS and CDR2 as YFSETQ. The DNA for the CDR3 is TGCGCCAGCAGCCCCTTTGGCACAGATACGCAGTATTTT. It specifies CASSPFGTDTQYF.

Only a few counts were recorded for this clone. This chain joins TRBV21-1 and TRBJ2-7; the D call TRBD1 from the table was never checked on the DNA. TRBV21-1 is reported as a pseudogene. CDR3 size: 14 residues. The CDR3 here is CASSTGRVAYEQYF. The CDR3 nucleotides are TGTGCCAGCAGCACTGGCAGGGTTGCCTACGAGCAGTACTTC.

This clone was seen only once. This chain connects TRBV5-1 to TRBJ2-1; 10 bases align to TRBD1. V was pared by 4 bases and J by 0 bases, with 4 bases of the junction left unmatched. Germline CDR1 and CDR2: SGHRS and YFSETQ. This CDR3 spans 16 amino acids. CDR3 protein: CASSQRQGASYNEQFF. CDR3 in DNA: TGCGCCAGCAGCCAGAGACAGGGGGCCTCCTACAATGAGCAGTTCTTC.

J is TRBJ1-6 and V is TRBV15, with D uncertain. Trimming pared 0 bases from V and 10 bases from J, leaving 13 bases between. CDR1 and CDR2 from the germline V gene are LNHNV and YYDKDF (reference sequence). The CDR3 contains 15 residues. The CDR3 sequence: CATSRDPSTSSPLHF. The CDR3 DNA is TGTGCCACCAGCAGAGATCCTAGTACCTCATCACCCCTCCACTTT.

This rearrangement joins TRBV7-3 to TRBJ2-3; D not resolved. Germline CDR1 reads SGHTA; CDR2 reads FQGTGA. Trimming shortened V by 4 bases and J by 2 bases, and 7 bases separated the two germline ends. This CDR3 is built from 13 residues. CDR3 amino acids: CASSSTVTDTQYF. The DNA for the CDR3 is TGTGCCAGCAGCTCGACGGTCACAGATACGCAGTATTTT.

This clone turned up a few times. The gene calls are TRBV2 and TRBJ1-5, with D tentatively TRBD1 (5 bases). Germline values: CDR1 SNHLY, CDR2 FYNNEI. The ends were cut back, 6 bases at V and 4 bases at J, with 13 bases in the middle. There are 14 residues in the CDR3. Written as DNA, the CDR3 is TGTGCCAGCAGACTGGGGGGATCGAATCAGCCCCAGCATTTT. It encodes CASRLGGSNQPQHF.

The chain is built from TRBV6-1 and TRBJ2-3, with TRBD2 identical over 8 bases. The junction had 1 base not matched to a gene; V was cut back by 2 bases and J by 3 bases. This CDR3 spans 14 amino acids. The V gene's germline CDR1 is MNHNS and CDR2 SASEGT. Here the CDR3 DNA reads TGTGCCAGCAGTGAACGCGGGGGGACAGATACGCAGTATTTT. Amino acids: CASSERGGTDTQYF.

This clone showed up just once. CDR3 DNA sequence: TGTGCCAGCGACCACCGGGGTTCGCCCCAGCATTTT. It is translated as CASDHRGSPQHF. The genes are TRBV19 and TRBJ1-5; no definite D call. The ends were cut back, 9 bases at V and 9 bases at J, with 15 bases in the middle. The CDR3 loop spans 12 amino acids. CDR1 and CDR2 from the germline V gene are LNHDA and SQIVND (reference sequence).